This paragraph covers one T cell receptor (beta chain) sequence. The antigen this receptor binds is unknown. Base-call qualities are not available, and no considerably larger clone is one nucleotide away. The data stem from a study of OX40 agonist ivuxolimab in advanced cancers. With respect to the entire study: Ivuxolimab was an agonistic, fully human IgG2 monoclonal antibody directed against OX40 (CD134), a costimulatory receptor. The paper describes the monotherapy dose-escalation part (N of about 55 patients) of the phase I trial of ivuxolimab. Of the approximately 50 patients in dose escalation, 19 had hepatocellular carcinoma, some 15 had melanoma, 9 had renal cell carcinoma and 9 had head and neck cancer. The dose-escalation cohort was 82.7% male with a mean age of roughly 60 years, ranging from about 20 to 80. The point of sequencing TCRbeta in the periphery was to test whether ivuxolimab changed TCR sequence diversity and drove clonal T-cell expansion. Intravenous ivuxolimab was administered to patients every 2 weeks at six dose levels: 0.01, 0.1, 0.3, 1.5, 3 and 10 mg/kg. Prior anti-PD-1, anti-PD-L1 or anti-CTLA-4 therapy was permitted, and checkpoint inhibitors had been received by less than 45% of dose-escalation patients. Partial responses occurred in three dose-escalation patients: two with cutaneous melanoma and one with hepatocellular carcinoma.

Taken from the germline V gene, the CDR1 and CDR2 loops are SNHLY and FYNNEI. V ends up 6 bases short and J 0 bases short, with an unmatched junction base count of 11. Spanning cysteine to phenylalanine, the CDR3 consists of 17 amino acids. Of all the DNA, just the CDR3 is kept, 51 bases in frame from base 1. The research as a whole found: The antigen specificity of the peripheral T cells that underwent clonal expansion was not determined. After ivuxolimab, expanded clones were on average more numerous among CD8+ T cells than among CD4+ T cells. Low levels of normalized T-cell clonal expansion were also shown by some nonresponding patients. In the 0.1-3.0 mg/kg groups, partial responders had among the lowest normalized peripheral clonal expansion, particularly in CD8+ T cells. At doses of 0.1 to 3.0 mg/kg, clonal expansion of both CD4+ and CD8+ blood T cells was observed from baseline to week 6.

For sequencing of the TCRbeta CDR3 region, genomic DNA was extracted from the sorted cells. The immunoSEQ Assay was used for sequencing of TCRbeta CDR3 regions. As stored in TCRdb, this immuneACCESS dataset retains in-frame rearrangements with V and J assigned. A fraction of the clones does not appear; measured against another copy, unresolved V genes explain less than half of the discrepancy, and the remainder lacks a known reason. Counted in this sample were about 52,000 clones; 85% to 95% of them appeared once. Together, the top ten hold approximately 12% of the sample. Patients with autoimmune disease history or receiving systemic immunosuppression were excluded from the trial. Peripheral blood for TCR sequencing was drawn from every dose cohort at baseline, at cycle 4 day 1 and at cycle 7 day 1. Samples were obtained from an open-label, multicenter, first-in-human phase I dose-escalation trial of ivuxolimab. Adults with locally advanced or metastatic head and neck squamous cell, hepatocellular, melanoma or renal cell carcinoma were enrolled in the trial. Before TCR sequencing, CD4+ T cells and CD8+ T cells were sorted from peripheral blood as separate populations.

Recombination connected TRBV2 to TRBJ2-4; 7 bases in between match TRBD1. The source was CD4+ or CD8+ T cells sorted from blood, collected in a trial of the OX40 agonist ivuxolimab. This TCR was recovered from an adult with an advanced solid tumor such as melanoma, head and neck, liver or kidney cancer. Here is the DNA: TGTGCCAGCAGCGGACTCGGGACAGAGCTAGCCAAAAACATTCAGTACTTC. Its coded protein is CASSGLGTELAKNIQYF.